One sample yielded the 7 T cell receptor beta chains listed below, sequenced in a study of tumor and adjacent non-tumor tissue in lung cancer. RNA was extracted from bulk tissue without any cell sorting. The library came from three nested PCR rounds adapted from ARM-PCR protocols. TCRdb re-called the multiplex PCR reads with MiXCR, one entry per CDR3 protein. The sample has some 77,000 distinct CDR3 sequences, about two thirds seen once. Sequencing was performed on lung tumor tissue. These receptors were taken from a woman aged 70 to 79 with non-small cell lung cancer.

The chain carries TRBV29-1 and TRBJ2-7; 7 bases match TRBD2. The trim removed 3 bases at V and 7 bases at J, leaving 12 bases unmatched. This CDR3 has 14 residues. The V gene's germline CDR1 is SQVTM and CDR2 ANQGSEA. The CDR3 sequence: CSVDLGEGSYEQYF. CDR3 in DNA: TGCAGCGTTGATTTGGGGGAGGGCTCATATGAGCAGTACTTC.

A word on this clonotype: A read error is likely, as this CDR3 ends without the conserved phenylalanine or tryptophan. The chain recombines TRBV5-6 with TRBJ2-5, with 8 bases identical to TRBD1. This CDR3 region has 14 residues. Germline V CDR1 and CDR2: SGHDT, YYEEEE. This chain's CDR3 is CTSADRGIWETQYY. DNA for the CDR3: TGTACCAGCGCCGACAGGGGCATTTGGGAGACCCAGTACTAC.

Concerning this clonotype: One end of the junction fails to match germline, which may point to a read error. The rearrangement links TRBV7-3 to TRBJ2-2; 11 nucleotides agree with TRBD2. Germline CDR1 SGHTA, CDR2 FQGTGA. This CDR3 spans 17 amino acids. CDR3: CASSLTASGRNTAELFF. DNA of the CDR3: TGTGCCAGCAGTTTAACCGCTAGCGGGAGGAACACCGCGGAGCTGTTTTTT. Together with reference TRBV7-3 and TRBJ2-2, the CDR3 gives the full variable domain: GAGVSQTPSNKVTEKGKYVELRCDPISGHTALYWYRQSLGQGPEFLIYFQGTGAADDSGLPNDRFFAVRPEGSVSTLKIQRTERGDSAVYLCASSLTASGRNTAELFFGEGSRLTVL.

With respect to this clonotype: A junction end diverges from the germline sequence, so it may reflect a read error. The chain links TRBV6-1 to TRBJ2-1, with D unclear. CDR1 and CDR2 (germline): MNHNS, SASEGT. The CDR3 has 13 amino acids. CDR3 residues: CVCMGPLNNEQSF. Here the CDR3 DNA reads TGTGTCTGCATGGGTCCACTTAACAATGAGCAGTCCTTC.

This clonotype has just one count. The chain uses TRBV19 and TRBJ2-3; D may be TRBD1 (5 bases). CDR3 length equals 14 residues. From germline, CDR1 is LNHDA and CDR2 SQIVND (reference sequence). V was cut by 5 bases and J by 0 bases, with 9 bases left in between. CDR3 sequence (DNA): TGTGCCAGTAGTCCGCGACAGAGCACAGATACGCAGTATTTT. As protein: CASSPRQSTDTQYF.

With respect to this clonotype: The missing conserved phenylalanine or tryptophan at the end of this CDR3 makes a read error likely. The chain combines TRBV5-5 with TRBJ2-3; perhaps TRBD1 as D (5 bases). Germline CDR1 and CDR2: SGHKS and YYEKEE (reference sequence). The CDR3 loop spans 15 amino acids. CDR3 sequence reads: CTSRKTVTSTDTQYL. The CDR3 DNA follows: TGTACCAGCAGGAAGACAGTTACTAGCACAGATACGCAGTATCTT.

The CDR3, as DNA: TGTGCCAGCAGCCTTTCCGGGGTTCGGGAGCAGTTCTTC. Translated: CASSLSGVREQFF. The V gene is TRBV5-6, the J gene TRBJ2-1; TRBD2 might be the D (5 bases). In germline, CDR1 is SGHDT, CDR2 YYEEEE. The V end lost 4 bases, the J end lost 10 bases, and 15 bases lay between the germline ends. The CDR3 is made up of 13 amino acids.